The next 17 T cell receptor beta chains were all read from a single sample in a study of neurological immune-mediated disorders. TCRdb independently ran MiXCR on the 5' RACE reads; one entry per CDR3 protein. The table lists 65,000 to 80,000 distinct CDR3 sequences, 4.5% to 5.5% of them singletons. The source material was PBMCs. These receptors were collected from a woman in her sixties or seventies with multiple sclerosis.

This clonotype showed up many times. The V gene is TRBV7-2, the J gene TRBJ2-5, with 8 bases lining up with TRBD1. V trimming: 5 bases; J trimming: 5 bases; junction bases outside the gene matches: 19. Germline V CDR1 and CDR2: SGHTA, FQGNSA. The CDR3 sequence is 18 residues long. CDR3: CASSRRTGRRRMGETQYF. CDR3 DNA: TGTGCCAGCAGCCGAAGGACAGGGCGTAGGAGAATGGGGGAGACCCAGTACTTC.

This clonotype was observed a handful of times. The chain couples TRBV6-5 to TRBJ1-4; D remains ambiguous. CDR1 is MNHEY, CDR2 SVGAGI, per germline. This CDR3 comprises 14 residues. The V end lost 6 bases, the J end lost 8 bases, and 16 bases lay between the germline ends. The CDR3 coding sequence is TGTGCCAGCAGCCTCCTCCTCGGAGGGGAAAAACTGTTTTTT. It translates to CASSLLLGGEKLFF.

A remark on this clonotype: This clone may be a read error of a much larger clone one base away. V is TRBV9 and J is TRBJ1-1; no clear D. The CDR3 extends over 16 amino acids. CDR1 is SGDLS and CDR2 is YYNGEE in the germline V gene. V dropped 4 bases and J dropped 0 bases, with 16 bases sitting between them. The CDR3 is CASSPRKGTVNTEAFF. The CDR3 DNA sequence: TGTGCCAGCAGCCCGAGGAAAGGAACGGTGAACACTGAAGCTTTCTTT. Full variable domain (outside the CDR3, taken from reference TRBV9 and TRBJ1-1): DSGVTQTPKHLITATGQRVTLRCSPRSGDLSVYWYQQSLDQGLQFLIQYYNGEERAKGNILERFSAQQFPDLHSELNLSSLELGDSALYFCASSPRKGTVNTEAFFGQGTRLTVV.

This clonotype was picked up many times. V is TRBV7-2 and J is TRBJ1-2; tentative D call: TRBD1 (5 bases). The germline CDR1 and CDR2 sequences are SGHTA and FQGNSA. The CDR3 covers 13 residues. V was shortened by 10 bases and J by 2 bases, with 14 bases between the two germline ends. Here the CDR3 DNA reads TGTGCCACGCGGCAGGGAGGGAACTATGGCTACACCTTC. The encoded protein is CATRQGGNYGYTF.

This clonotype has only a few counts. The V call is TRBV5-1, the J call TRBJ2-2; D possibly corresponds to TRBD2 (6 bases). Per germline, CDR1 SGHRS and CDR2 YFSETQ. The CDR3 covers 14 residues. Deletions cut 5 bases from V and 7 bases from J, with 15 bases between. The CDR3 protein is CASSYSGSGGELFF. CDR3 in DNA: TGCGCCAGCAGTTATAGCGGCTCTGGCGGGGAGCTGTTTTTT.

This clonotype has a count of ten or more. CDR3 residues: CASSLGSGANVLTF. Here the CDR3 DNA reads TGTGCCAGCAGTTTGGGATCCGGGGCCAACGTCCTGACTTTC. The chain employs TRBV12-3 or TRBV12-4 and TRBJ2-6, with D hard to call. This CDR3 is built from 14 residues. V shed 3 bases and J shed 4 bases, with 7 bases lying between them.

This clonotype was picked up many times. The rearrangement uses TRBV9 and TRBJ1-1; unclear D gene. V was shortened by 1 base and J by 4 bases, with 14 bases between the two germline ends. This CDR3 is built from 15 residues. Germline-derived CDR1 and CDR2 are SGDLS and YYNGEE. In nucleotides, the CDR3 is TGTGCCAGCAGCGTACAGCCGGGCCCCAGCACTGAAGCTTTCTTT. It translates to CASSVQPGPSTEAFF.

This clonotype appeared many times. The genes are TRBV7-2 and TRBJ1-5; no reliable D call. The CDR3 contains 15 residues. Germline values: CDR1 SGHTA, CDR2 FQGNSA. Trimming stripped 2 bases from V and 3 bases from J, with 11 bases between. For the CDR3, the DNA is TGTGCCAGCAGCTTAAAGGGAATCAACAATCAGCCCCAGCATTTT. Protein: CASSLKGINNQPQHF.

The V gene is TRBV7-3, the J gene TRBJ2-5; weak D call: TRBD2 (6 bases). CDR1 and CDR2 from the germline V gene are SGHTA and FQGTGA. This CDR3 is 17 amino acids long. V lost 0 bases to trimming and J lost 1 base, with 15 bases between them. CDR3 coding DNA: TGTGCCAGCAGCTTAACAGGAAGCCCGGGGGTCCAAGAGACCCAGTACTTC. Protein: CASSLTGSPGVQETQYF.

CDR3 sequence: CASSQLATDTQYF. The CDR3 DNA reads as TGTGCCAGCAGCCAACTAGCGACAGATACGCAGTATTTT. The V and J genes are TRBV4-2 and TRBJ2-3, with D tentatively TRBD2 (6 bases). Between the trimmed V and J ends, which lost 2 bases and 3 bases, there was a span of 6 bases. Germline lookup yields CDR1 LGHNA and CDR2 YNFKEQ. The CDR3 is made up of 13 amino acids.

At least ten counts were recorded for this clonotype. This rearrangement joins TRBV7-8 to TRBJ2-7, with TRBD1 matching 7 bases. The CDR3 consists of 14 residues. Germline CDR1 is SGHVS and CDR2 is FQNEAQ. With 4 bases clipped from V and 3 bases from J, the junction kept 6 bases outside the gene matches. The CDR3 loop reads CASSYNRDSYEQYF. The DNA of the CDR3 is TGTGCCAGCAGCTACAACCGGGACAGCTACGAGCAGTACTTC.

In this sample, this clonotype turned up many times. The chain is built from TRBV5-1 and TRBJ2-5; 7 nucleotides align to TRBD2. Trimming cost V 7 bases and J 0 bases; bases outside gene matches: 3. This CDR3 contains 13 residues. Per the germline V gene, CDR1 is SGHRS and CDR2 is YFSETQ. Here the CDR3 reads CASGTSDQETQYF. The CDR3 nucleotides are TGCGCCAGCGGAACTAGCGACCAAGAGACCCAGTACTTC.

This clonotype has ten or more counts. This chain links TRBV5-1 with TRBJ2-7; 9 bases agree with TRBD1. Germline-derived CDR1 and CDR2 are SGHRS and YFSETQ. Trimming at V came to 4 bases and at J to 2 bases, leaving 7 bases not matched to a gene. This CDR3 comprises 15 residues. CDR3 amino acids: CASSLPTGGPYEQYF. CDR3 nucleotide sequence: TGCGCCAGCAGCCTCCCGACAGGGGGACCCTACGAGCAGTACTTC.

This clonotype was observed at least ten times. This chain uses TRBV12-3 or TRBV12-4 with TRBJ1-2, with TRBD1 matching over 7 bases. This CDR3 spans 13 amino acids. V lost 3 bases, J lost 7 bases, and 5 bases stayed unmatched. CDR3 in DNA: TGTGCCAGCAGTTTTGACAGGGTTAGTGGCTACACCTTC. It codes for CASSFDRVSGYTF.

For this clonotype: A much larger clone differs from this one at a single base, so this may be a read error. The rearrangement joins TRBV4-3 to TRBJ1-3; perhaps TRBD1 as D (5 bases). Germline V gene data show CDR1 as LGHNA and CDR2 as YSLEER. This CDR3 comprises 15 residues. CDR3 loop: CASSQLQGISNTTYF. In DNA, the CDR3 is TGCGCCAGCAGCCAACTTCAGGGAATATCGAACACCACATATTTT.

This clonotype was picked up many times. This chain links TRBV18 with TRBJ2-7; 10 bases fit TRBD2. The CDR3 length is 16 residues. V was pared by 0 bases and J by 6 bases, with 8 bases of the junction left unmatched. Germline CDR1 and CDR2: KGHSH and LQKENI. In DNA, the CDR3 is TGTGCCAGCTCACCACCAAAGCTAGCGGGAGTAACCGAGCAGTACTTC. Residues: CASSPPKLAGVTEQYF.

This clonotype was seen repeatedly, ten times or more. The chain has TRBV5-5 and TRBJ1-1; D gene ambiguous. Germline CDR1 and CDR2: SGHKS and YYEKEE (reference sequence). This CDR3 contains 10 residues. Trimming stripped 9 bases from V and 7 bases from J, with 10 bases between. The CDR3, as DNA: TGTGCCACCGGATTGGTTGAAGCTTTCTTT. Amino acids: CATGLVEAFF.